The 15 T cell receptor beta chains in this list originate from one sample, sequenced in a study of blood T cells in healthy people across ages. Through a sample-barcoded 5' primer and a J-beta primer mix, a second PCR was run for roughly 6 to 11 cycles. TCRdb fed the 5' RACE reads into MiXCR, producing one record per CDR3 protein. The sample has around 1.5 million distinct CDR3 sequences; roughly 59% are singletons. The sample was blood. The receptor source for this set is a man aged 18-30 years in good health.

This chain connects TRBV12-5 to TRBJ2-2, with D possibly matching TRBD2 (5 bases). V was cut by 0 bases and J by 5 bases, with 16 bases left in between. CDR3 length: 17 residues. Germline V gives CDR1 LGHNT, CDR2 FRNRAP. The CDR3 DNA sequence: TGTGCTAGTGGTTTGGTATCCAGCGGACTTGGGACCGGGGAGCTGTTTTTT. Protein: CASGLVSSGLGTGELFF.

In its sample, this clonotype was seen a few times. V gene TRBV12-3 or TRBV12-4 combines with J gene TRBJ2-1, with D uncertain. The germline V and J ends were trimmed by 1 base and 10 bases, with 8 bases remaining between them. This CDR3 comprises 12 residues. The CDR3 DNA sequence: TGTGCCAGCAGTTTAGAGCCAATGGAGCAGTTCTTC. As protein: CASSLEPMEQFF.

This sequence joins TRBV20-1 and TRBJ2-5; D assignment may be TRBD1 or TRBD2 (5 bases each). Germline V gives CDR1 DFQATT, CDR2 SNEGSKA (reference sequence). V lost 6 bases and J 2 bases, leaving 16 bases between the germline ends. The CDR3 extends over 14 amino acids. CDR3 loop: CSAERDQRQETQYF. CDR3 DNA: TGCAGTGCCGAGAGGGACCAGCGACAAGAGACCCAGTACTTC.

This chain links TRBV7-2 with TRBJ2-5; 13 positions match TRBD2. The J segment lost 5 bases and the V segment lost 5 bases, leaving 11 bases of the junction unmatched. Germline V gene data show CDR1 as SGHTA and CDR2 as FQGNSA. The CDR3 is 17 residues long. The CDR3 is CASSVGGTSGVRETQYF. CDR3 sequence (DNA): TGTGCCAGCAGCGTTGGTGGGACTAGCGGGGTTAGGGAGACCCAGTACTTC.

This clonotype was counted only a few times. The genes are TRBV14 and TRBJ1-4; no definite D call. V lost 4 bases and J 8 bases, leaving 8 bases between the germline ends. CDR3 length equals 12 residues. The germline V gene has CDR1 SGHDN and CDR2 FVKESK. The CDR3 sequence: CASSRGVEKLFF. CDR3 DNA: TGTGCCAGCAGCCGTGGTGTCGAAAAACTGTTTTTT. The complete variable domain, with remaining parts taken from reference TRBV14 and TRBJ1-4, reads EAGVTQFPSHSVIEKGQTVTLRCDPISGHDNLYWYRRVMGKEIKFLLHFVKESKQDESGMPNNRFLAERTGGTYSTLKVQPAELEDSGVYFCASSRGVEKLFFGSGTQLSVL.

The J gene is TRBJ2-3, the V gene TRBV7-9, with D possibly being TRBD2 (7 bases). Germline CDR1 SEHNR, CDR2 FQNEAQ (reference sequence). CDR3 length: 15 residues. V was pared by 2 bases and J by 8 bases, with 17 bases between. As DNA, the CDR3 is TGTGCCAGCAGCTTATCTGGCGGGGGCGACGGTACGCAGTATTTT. Translating gives CASSLSGGGDGTQYF.

This sequence joins TRBV4-3 and TRBJ1-2, with TRBD1 identical over 7 bases. The CDR3 spans 13 residues. J was trimmed by 6 bases and V by 0 bases; bases with no gene match: 1. CDR1 and CDR2 from the germline V gene are LGHNA and YSLEER. CDR3 sequence reads: CASSQEGGHGYTF. For the CDR3, the DNA is TGCGCCAGCAGCCAAGAAGGGGGCCATGGCTACACCTTC.

This clonotype was counted between two and nine times. V gene TRBV29-1 combines with J gene TRBJ2-6; D is uncertain. Deletions cut 6 bases from V and 1 base from J, with 7 bases between. From germline, CDR1 is SQVTM and CDR2 ANQGSEA. This CDR3 region has 13 residues. The CDR3 DNA follows: TGCAGCGTCAACTTATCTGGGGCCAACGTCCTGACTTTC. Translating it yields CSVNLSGANVLTF. Using reference TRBV29-1 and TRBJ2-6 for the parts outside the CDR3, the full variable domain is SAVISQKPSRDICQRGTSLTIQCQVDSQVTMMFWYRQQPGQSLTLIATANQGSEATYESGFVIDKFPISRPNLTFSTLTVSNMSPEDSSIYLCSVNLSGANVLTFGAGSRLTVL.

This clonotype was counted a few times. This chain links TRBV28 with TRBJ2-5, with D unclear. The CDR3 loop spans 15 amino acids. Trimming took off 3 bases at V and 4 bases at J, with 15 bases between the two ends. Looked up from germline, CDR1 is MDHEN and CDR2 is SYDVKM. CDR3 in amino acids: CASSFSRTGGETQYF. In DNA, the CDR3 is TGTGCCAGCAGTTTTTCCAGGACCGGCGGAGAGACCCAGTACTTC.

The gene calls are TRBV9 and TRBJ2-7; possibly TRBD2 for D (5 bases). The CDR3 runs to 13 residues. From germline, CDR1 is SGDLS and CDR2 YYNGEE. Deletions cut 0 bases from V and 9 bases from J, with 13 bases between. The chain's CDR3 is CASSVAFGDTQYF. In nucleotides, the CDR3 is TGTGCCAGCAGCGTAGCGTTCGGGGATACGCAGTACTTC.

In this sample, this clonotype turned up a few times. The V call is TRBV10-3, the J call TRBJ2-1; 14 bases are a match to TRBD2. Unmatched junction bases numbered 12, after V lost 4 bases and J lost 1 base. In germline, CDR1 is ENHRY, CDR2 SYGVKD. The CDR3 is 20 residues long. CDR3 nucleotides: TGTGCCATCAGTGTCCCTCCCGGGACTAGCGGGAGTCGTTCCTACAATGAGCAGTTCTTC. Its translation: CAISVPPGTSGSRSYNEQFF.

This chain joins TRBV29-1 and TRBJ1-2; tentatively, D is TRBD1 (5 bases). The ends were cut back, 6 bases at V and 5 bases at J, with 19 bases in the middle. Germline CDR1 is SQVTM and CDR2 is ANQGSEA. The CDR3 contains 14 residues. The CDR3 region is CSVSDSENEYGYTF. The CDR3, as DNA: TGCAGCGTAAGTGACAGTGAAAACGAATATGGCTACACCTTC.

This clonotype has more than one count but fewer than ten. V gene TRBV3-1 combines with J gene TRBJ2-1; the D gene is possibly TRBD2 (5 bases). Germline V gene data show CDR1 as LGHDT and CDR2 as YNNKEL (reference sequence). V was trimmed by 7 bases and J by 3 bases, leaving 7 bases between them. CDR3 size: 12 residues. CDR3 sequence: CASTSHYNEQFF. For the CDR3, the DNA is TGTGCCAGCACTAGCCACTACAATGAGCAGTTCTTC.

The chain combines TRBV4-1 with TRBJ1-5; D not resolved. The V gene lost 0 bases and the J gene lost 5 bases, with 11 bases spanning the gap. The CDR3 consists of 15 residues. Looked up from germline, CDR1 is MGHRA and CDR2 is YSYEKL. This chain's CDR3 is CASSQDLGRYQPQHF. The CDR3 DNA reads TGCGCCAGCAGCCAAGATTTAGGGAGGTATCAGCCCCAGCATTTT.

This chain links TRBV20-1 with TRBJ2-3, with D possibly matching TRBD2 (5 bases). Between the trimmed V and J ends, which lost 1 base and 5 bases, there was a span of 19 bases. CDR1 DFQATT and CDR2 SNEGSKA come from the germline V gene (reference sequence). CDR3 length: 16 amino acids. The CDR3, as DNA: TGCAGTGCTAGAGCCCTTCAAGACTACCCCGGAGATACGCAGTATTTT. Amino acids: CSARALQDYPGDTQYF.